One TCR beta chain is described in this entry. The antigen remains unidentified. This sample is drawn from a study of cytomegalovirus exposure and HLA in healthy donors. The V and J ends lost 2 bases and 0 bases respectively, with 10 bases between them. Germline assignment: CDR1 LGHNA and CDR2 YSLEER. This CDR3 has 15 residues. Sampled while nominally healthy, donors likely had unrecorded immune exposures. Study-wide findings and caveats: Several of the most significant clusters were apparently associated with common viral pathogens in a later analysis.

PCR involved 60 Vbeta and 13 Jbeta primers. Sequencing used immunoSEQ multiplex PCR; TCRdb keeps in-frame clones, though not all of them. The sample records 150,000 to 200,000 clones, under 90% being singletons. The chain couples TRBV4-3 to TRBJ1-1; a possible D gene is TRBD1 (5 bases). The TCR comes from a boy between 2 and 15 years old in good health and CMV-seronegative. Sequencing input: PBMCs. CDR3 amino acids: CASSQHSGMNTEAFF. The CDR3 DNA reads as TGCGCCAGCAGCCAACACTCAGGGATGAACACTGAAGCTTTCTTT.